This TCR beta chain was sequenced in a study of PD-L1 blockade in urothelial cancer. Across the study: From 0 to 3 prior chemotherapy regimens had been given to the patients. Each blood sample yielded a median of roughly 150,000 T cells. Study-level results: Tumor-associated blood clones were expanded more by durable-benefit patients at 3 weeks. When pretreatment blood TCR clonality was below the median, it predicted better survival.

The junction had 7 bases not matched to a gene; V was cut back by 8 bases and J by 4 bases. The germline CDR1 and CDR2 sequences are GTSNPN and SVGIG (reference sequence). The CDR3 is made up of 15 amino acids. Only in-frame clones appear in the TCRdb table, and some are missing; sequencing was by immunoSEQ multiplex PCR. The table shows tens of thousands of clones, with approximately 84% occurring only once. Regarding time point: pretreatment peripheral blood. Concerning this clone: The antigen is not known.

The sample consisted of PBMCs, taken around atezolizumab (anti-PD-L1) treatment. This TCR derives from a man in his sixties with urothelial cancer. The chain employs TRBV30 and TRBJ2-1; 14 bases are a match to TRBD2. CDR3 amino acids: CAAPGTSGGYNEQFF. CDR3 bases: TGTGCCGCACCCGGGACTAGCGGGGGTTACAATGAGCAGTTCTTC.